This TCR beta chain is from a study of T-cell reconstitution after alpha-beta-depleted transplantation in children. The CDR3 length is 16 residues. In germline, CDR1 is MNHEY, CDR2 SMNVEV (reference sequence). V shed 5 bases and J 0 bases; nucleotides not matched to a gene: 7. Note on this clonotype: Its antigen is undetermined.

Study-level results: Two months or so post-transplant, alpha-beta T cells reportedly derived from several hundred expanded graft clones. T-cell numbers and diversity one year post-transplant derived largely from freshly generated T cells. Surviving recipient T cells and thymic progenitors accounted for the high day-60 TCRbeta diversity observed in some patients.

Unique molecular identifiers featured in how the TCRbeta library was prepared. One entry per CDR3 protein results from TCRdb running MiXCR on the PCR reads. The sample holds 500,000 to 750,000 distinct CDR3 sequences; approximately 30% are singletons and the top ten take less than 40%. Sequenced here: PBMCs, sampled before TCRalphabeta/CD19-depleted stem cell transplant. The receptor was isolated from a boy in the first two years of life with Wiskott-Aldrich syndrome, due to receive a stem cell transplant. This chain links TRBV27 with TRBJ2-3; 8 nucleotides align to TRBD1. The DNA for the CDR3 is TGTGCCAGCAGTCAAGCGACAGGGGTCAGCACAGATACGCAGTATTTT. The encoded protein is CASSQATGVSTDTQYF.